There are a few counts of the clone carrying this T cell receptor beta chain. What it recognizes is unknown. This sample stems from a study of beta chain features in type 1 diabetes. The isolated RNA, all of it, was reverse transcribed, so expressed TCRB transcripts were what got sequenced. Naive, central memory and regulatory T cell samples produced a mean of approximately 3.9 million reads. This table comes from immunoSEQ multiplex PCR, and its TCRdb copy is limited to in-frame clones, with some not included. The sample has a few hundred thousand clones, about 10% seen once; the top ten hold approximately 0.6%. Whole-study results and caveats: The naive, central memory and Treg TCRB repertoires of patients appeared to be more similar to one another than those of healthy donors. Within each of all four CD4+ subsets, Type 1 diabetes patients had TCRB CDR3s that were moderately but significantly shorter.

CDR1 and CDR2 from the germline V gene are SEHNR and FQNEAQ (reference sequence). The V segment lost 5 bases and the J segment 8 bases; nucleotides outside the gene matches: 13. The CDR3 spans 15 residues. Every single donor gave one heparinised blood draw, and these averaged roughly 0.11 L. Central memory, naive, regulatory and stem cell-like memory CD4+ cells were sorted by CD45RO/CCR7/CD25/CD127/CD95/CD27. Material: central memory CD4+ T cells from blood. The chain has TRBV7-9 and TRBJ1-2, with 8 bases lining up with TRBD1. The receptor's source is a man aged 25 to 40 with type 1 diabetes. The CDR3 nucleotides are TGTGCCAGCAGCCCAGAGCTCAGGGGGCGGGCCGGCTACACCTTC. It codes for CASSPELRGRAGYTF.